A single sample is the source of the 18 T cell receptor beta chains below, sequenced in a study of T cell responses to AZD1222 COVID-19 vaccine. The data were produced by immunoSEQ multiplex PCR, yet TCRdb's version contains in-frame clones alone and is incomplete. The sample gives tens of thousands of clones, 85% to 90% of which show up once; 4% to 5.5% is in the top ten. The specimen was peripheral blood, collected on day 0 of MenACWY control vaccination. These receptors originate from an adult in good health.

This rearrangement joins TRBV19 to TRBJ2-1; possible D gene TRBD2, 6 bases. There are 15 residues in the CDR3. The ends were cut back, 5 bases at V and 9 bases at J, with 20 bases in the middle. The germline CDR1 and CDR2 sequences are LNHDA and SQIVND (reference sequence). The CDR3 reads CASSAGWGVHTEQFF. CDR3 DNA sequence: TGTGCCAGTAGTGCGGGGTGGGGGGTCCACACTGAGCAGTTCTTC.

CDR3 in amino acids: CASLGGNTGELFF. The DNA of the CDR3 is TGTGCCAGTCTGGGGGGGAACACCGGGGAGCTGTTTTTT. The chain uses TRBV28 and TRBJ2-2; perhaps TRBD2 as D (6 bases). The germline gives CDR1 MDHEN, CDR2 SYDVKM. V lost 9 bases and J 1 base, leaving 9 bases between the germline ends. The CDR3 has 13 residues.

This chain joins TRBV10-3 and TRBJ1-5; 9 bases are a match to TRBD1. The germline CDR1 and CDR2 sequences are ENHRY and SYGVKD. V lost 5 bases to trimming and J lost 6 bases; unmatched junction nucleotides: 5. The CDR3 runs to 14 residues. CDR3 DNA: TGTGCCATCAGTCCGACAGGGGGGAGTCAGCCCCAGCATTTT. Translating gives CAISPTGGSQPQHF.

The chain couples TRBV10-3 to TRBJ1-6, with TRBD1 matching over 8 bases. J gave up 7 bases and V 7 bases, and 6 bases lay outside the gene matches. The CDR3 has 14 amino acids. Germline values: CDR1 ENHRY, CDR2 SYGVKD. The CDR3 sequence: CAIKQTGENSPLHF. Here the CDR3 DNA reads TGTGCCATCAAACAGACAGGGGAGAATTCACCCCTCCACTTT.

This chain joins TRBV19 and TRBJ2-2, with D unresolved. V lost 6 bases and J 8 bases, leaving 10 bases between the germline ends. Germline values: CDR1 LNHDA, CDR2 SQIVND (reference sequence). The CDR3 covers 12 residues. The CDR3 DNA reads as TGTGCCAGTAGCCCCGTGGAGGGGGAGCTGTTTTTT. It specifies CASSPVEGELFF.

Here the CDR3 DNA reads TGTGCCACCAGTGAGGGAGGACAGGTTCTTAGCAATCAGCCCCAGCATTTT. It specifies CATSEGGQVLSNQPQHF. The chain couples TRBV24-1 to TRBJ1-5, with TRBD1 identical over 7 bases. With V trimmed by 4 bases and J by 0 bases, 8 bases remained unmatched. The CDR3 spans 17 residues. Germline CDR1 KGHDR, CDR2 SFDVKD.

The chain couples TRBV5-1 to TRBJ2-3; D remains ambiguous. The germline V gene has CDR1 SGHRS and CDR2 YFSETQ. This CDR3 comprises 13 residues. Trimming shortened V by 4 bases and J by 6 bases, and 12 bases separated the two germline ends. CDR3 sequence: CASSQNLEDTQYF. The CDR3 DNA reads TGCGCCAGCAGCCAGAATCTGGAGGATACGCAGTATTTT.

V is TRBV3-1 (or the pseudogene TRBV3-2) and J is TRBJ2-4, with no clear D. Trimming stripped 1 base from V and 0 bases from J, with 25 bases between. CDR3 length equals 21 residues. Germline CDR1 and CDR2: LGHDT and YNNKEL (reference sequence). Here the CDR3 DNA reads TGTGCCAGCAGCCAAGCCTCACGTTTTTCCGGGTTGGGATTAGCCAAAAACATTCAGTACTTC. Its translation is CASSQASRFSGLGLAKNIQYF.

The CDR3 spells CASSPPSSGELFF. The CDR3 bases are TGTGCCAGCTCACCTCCGAGCTCCGGGGAGCTGTTTTTT. The chain has TRBV18 and TRBJ2-2; D is undetermined. Trimming shortened V by 3 bases and J by 6 bases, and 8 bases separated the two germline ends. The CDR3 contains 13 residues. Germline CDR1 and CDR2: KGHSH and LQKENI.

V and J are TRBV10-3 and TRBJ1-5; D possibly corresponds to TRBD1 (5 bases). The ends were cut back, 11 bases at V and 2 bases at J, with 16 bases in the middle. Germline V gives CDR1 ENHRY, CDR2 SYGVKD. CDR3 size: 14 residues. The chain's CDR3 is CAVRMGGGNQPQHF. Written as DNA, the CDR3 is TGTGCCGTACGGATGGGGGGAGGCAATCAGCCCCAGCATTTT.

The chain couples TRBV4-3 to TRBJ2-2, with D perhaps TRBD1 or TRBD2 (5 bases each). CDR3 length equals 18 residues. CDR1 LGHNA and CDR2 YSLEER come from the germline V gene. V lost 1 base and J 0 bases, leaving 15 bases between the germline ends. The CDR3 loop reads CASSQAPGAFANTGELFF. The CDR3 nucleotides are TGCGCCAGCAGCCAAGCTCCCGGGGCGTTCGCGAACACCGGGGAGCTGTTTTTT.

This rearrangement joins TRBV10-3 to TRBJ2-2, with 7 nucleotides matching TRBD2. CDR1 and CDR2 (germline): ENHRY, SYGVKD. The CDR3 spans 15 residues. The trim removed 6 bases at V and 3 bases at J, leaving 7 bases unmatched. The CDR3 region has the DNA TGTGCCATCAGGGGGAGCGGGACGGACACCGGGGAGCTGTTTTTT. It translates to CAIRGSGTDTGELFF.

The rearrangement uses TRBV5-1 and TRBJ2-2; D gene ambiguous. The V end was cut by 0 bases, the J end by 0 bases, with 9 bases between. This CDR3 contains 16 residues. Germline V gene data show CDR1 as SGHRS and CDR2 as YFSETQ. The CDR3, as DNA: TGCGCCAGCAGCTTGGACTCAACCGCGAACACCGGGGAGCTGTTTTTT. It codes for CASSLDSTANTGELFF.

The rearrangement links TRBV18 to TRBJ2-5; D unclear. The CDR3 runs to 16 residues. The germline V gene has CDR1 KGHSH and CDR2 LQKENI. Trimming took 4 bases from V and 1 from J, leaving 16 bases between them. The CDR3 bases are TGTGCCAGCTCACTCACCCGGACCCCGTCCCAAGAGACCCAGTACTTC. Its protein is CASSLTRTPSQETQYF.

The chain recombines TRBV7-2 with TRBJ1-1, with 9 positions matching TRBD1. Germline lookup yields CDR1 SGHTA and CDR2 FQGNSA. CDR3 size: 15 residues. V was clipped by 4 bases and J by 3 bases; unmatched bases: 6. CDR3 nucleotides: TGTGCCAGCAGCTCGGGGACAGGGACGTACACTGAAGCTTTCTTT. It is translated as CASSSGTGTYTEAFF.

In DNA form, the CDR3 reads TGTGCCAGCAGCGTAAGCCGATACAATGAGCAGTTCTTC. This encodes CASSVSRYNEQFF. This sequence joins TRBV9 and TRBJ2-1; no reliable D call. From germline, CDR1 is SGDLS and CDR2 YYNGEE. This CDR3 region has 13 residues. V gave up 1 base and J gave up 4 bases, with 6 bases separating them.

V and J are TRBV11-2 and TRBJ2-7; a weak D match, TRBD2 (6 bases). Trimming removed 2 bases at V and 5 bases at J, with 19 bases between. Per the germline V gene, CDR1 is SGHAT and CDR2 is FQNNGV. The CDR3 spans 16 residues. The CDR3 region has the DNA TGTGCCAGCAGCTTAAACCCCAGACTAGGCGTGGACGAGCAGTACTTC. Amino acid sequence: CASSLNPRLGVDEQYF.

This clone occurred a few times. This chain links TRBV14 with TRBJ2-7, with TRBD1 matching 7 bases. V was clipped by 6 bases and J by 4 bases; unmatched bases: 12. Germline CDR1 SGHDN, CDR2 FVKESK. The CDR3 sequence is 15 residues long. CDR3 bases: TGTGCCAGCAGAGCAGTGGGGACAGAATTATACGAGCAGTACTTC. Its translation: CASRAVGTELYEQYF.